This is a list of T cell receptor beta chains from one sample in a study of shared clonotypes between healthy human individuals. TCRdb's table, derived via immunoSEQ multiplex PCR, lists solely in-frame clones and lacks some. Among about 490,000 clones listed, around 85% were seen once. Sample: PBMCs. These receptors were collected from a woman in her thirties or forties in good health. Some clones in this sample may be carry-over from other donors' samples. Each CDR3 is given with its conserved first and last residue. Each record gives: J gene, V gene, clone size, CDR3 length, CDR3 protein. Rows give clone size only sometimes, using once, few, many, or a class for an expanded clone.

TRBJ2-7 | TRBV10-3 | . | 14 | CATTGTGGEYEQYF
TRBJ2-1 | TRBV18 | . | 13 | CASSPRSWHEQFF
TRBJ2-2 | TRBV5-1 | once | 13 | CASSLTSPGELFF
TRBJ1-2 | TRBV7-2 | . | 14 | CASSTRTADYGYTF
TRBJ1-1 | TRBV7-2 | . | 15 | CASSLAGHLNTEAFF
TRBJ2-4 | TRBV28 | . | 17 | CASSSGQGAWAKNIQYF
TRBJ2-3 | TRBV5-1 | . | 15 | CASSWSAGASDTQYF
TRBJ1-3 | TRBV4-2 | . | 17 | CASSQDWGSTVGNTIYF
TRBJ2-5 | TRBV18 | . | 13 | CASSPSAQETQYF
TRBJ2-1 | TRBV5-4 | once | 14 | CASSLTGRAHEQFF
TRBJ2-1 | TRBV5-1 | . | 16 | CASSFQGPPSYNEQFF
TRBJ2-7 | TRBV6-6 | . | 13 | CASSPGRNYEQYF
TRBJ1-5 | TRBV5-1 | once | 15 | CASSRDGNSNQPQHF
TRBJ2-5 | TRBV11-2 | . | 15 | CASSLRYLQGETQYF
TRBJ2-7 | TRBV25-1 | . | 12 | CASSDQPYEQYF
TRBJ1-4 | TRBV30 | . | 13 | CAWGVNSNEKLFF
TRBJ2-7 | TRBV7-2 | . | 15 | CASSFTSGGSYEQYF
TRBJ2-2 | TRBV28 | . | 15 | CASSLGTGAFGELFF